Following are 10 T cell receptor beta chains from one sample sequenced in a study of CD8+ T cells in alopecia areata. Treatment defined: oral pan-JAK inhibitor, 5-10 mg twice daily. Extraction of RNA preceded its reverse transcription into cDNA, which served as the sequencing template. Clones were sequenced by immunoSEQ multiplex PCR, and TCRdb holds only the in-frame ones, with some missing. The table lists over 200,000 clones, 64% of them singletons. The source material was CD4+ T cells sorted from blood, sampled at week 4, from a patient treated with tofacitinib. The receptors were sampled from a human donor with alopecia areata.

V usage is TRBV21-1 and J usage is TRBJ1-1. TRBV21-1 represents a pseudogene. The CDR3 is 13 amino acids. CDR3 nucleotides: TGTGCCAGCAGCAACCGGCAGAACACTGAAGCTTTCTTT. It is translated as CASSNRQNTEAFF.

The chain has TRBV6-6 and TRBJ2-3; D is undetermined. With 0 bases removed from V and 5 bases from J, the gap between germline ends came to 9 bases. From germline, CDR1 is MNHNY and CDR2 SVGAGI (reference sequence). The CDR3 loop spans 14 amino acids. The CDR3 here is CASSYSARGDTQYF. CDR3 nucleotide sequence: TGTGCCAGCAGTTACTCGGCTAGAGGAGATACGCAGTATTTT.

The V call is TRBV18, the J call TRBJ1-3, with a possible D match to TRBD1 (6 bases). There are 15 residues in the CDR3. Trimming took 0 bases from V and 4 from J, leaving 10 bases between them. The germline V gene encodes CDR1 KGHSH and CDR2 LQKENI. This CDR3 is CASSPPWTAGNTIYF. The CDR3 DNA follows: TGTGCCAGCTCACCACCGTGGACAGCGGGAAACACCATATATTTT.

The rearrangement uses TRBV7-8 and TRBJ1-2; no clear D gene. Trimming removed 2 bases at V and 0 bases at J, with 10 bases between. Germline loops: CDR1 SGHVS, CDR2 FQNEAQ. This CDR3 is built from 15 residues. The CDR3 reads CASSLQVEANYGYTF. CDR3 bases: TGTGCCAGCAGCTTACAGGTTGAGGCTAACTATGGCTACACCTTC. Combining the CDR3 with reference TRBV7-8 and TRBJ1-2 gives the whole variable domain GAGVSQSPRYKVAKRGQDVALRCDPISGHVSLFWYQQALGQGPEFLTYFQNEAQLDKSGLPSDRFFAERPEGSVSTLKIQRTQQEDSAVYLCASSLQVEANYGYTFGSGTRLTVV.

Judged by abundance, this clone is large. Other nucleotide sequences in the sample specify the same CDR3. The chain joins TRBV7-2 to TRBJ2-7, with TRBD1 matching over 12 bases. This CDR3 has 17 residues. CDR1 and CDR2 (germline): SGHTA, FQGNSA. V was pared by 7 bases and J by 6 bases, with 16 bases of the junction left unmatched. The CDR3 loop is CASTPGKGQGAPGEQYF. For the CDR3, the DNA is TGTGCCAGCACCCCGGGGAAGGGACAGGGGGCTCCGGGCGAGCAGTACTTC.

J is TRBJ2-7 and V is TRBV15; 11 positions match TRBD1. CDR3 length equals 15 residues. The V segment lost 0 bases and the J segment 9 bases; nucleotides outside the gene matches: 7. Germline loops: CDR1 LNHNV, CDR2 YYDKDF (reference sequence). The CDR3 region is CATSRDGTGGTVQYF. CDR3 in DNA: TGTGCCACCAGCAGAGATGGGACAGGGGGTACGGTGCAGTACTTC.

The genes are TRBV4-3 and TRBJ2-7; TRBD1 aligns across 9 bases. The CDR3 extends over 16 amino acids. In germline, CDR1 is LGHNA, CDR2 YSLEER. Losses at the gene ends were 0 bases for V and 5 bases for J; bases not matched to a gene: 8. The DNA for the CDR3 is TGCGCCAGCAGCCAAGACGCCGGGACAGGGATCGACGAGCAGTACTTC. It translates to CASSQDAGTGIDEQYF.

This clone was seen a handful of times. J is TRBJ1-2 and V is TRBV9, with D unclear. The CDR3 has 14 residues. Germline V gives CDR1 SGDLS, CDR2 YYNGEE. Trimming pared 0 bases from V and 2 bases from J, leaving 8 bases between. Here the CDR3 DNA reads TGTGCCAGCAGCGTAGGTAACACCAACTATGGCTACACCTTC. Translating gives CASSVGNTNYGYTF.

This rearrangement joins TRBV27 to TRBJ1-6; 9 bases are shared with TRBD1. The trim removed 4 bases at V and 4 bases at J, leaving 8 bases unmatched. This CDR3 has 17 amino acids. Germline lookup yields CDR1 MNHEY and CDR2 SMNVEV (reference sequence). Written as DNA, the CDR3 is TGTGCCAGCAGTTCACAGGGGGCGGGGGTGTATAATTCACCCCTCCACTTT. It is translated as CASSSQGAGVYNSPLHF.

The V and J genes are TRBV19 and TRBJ2-7; the D gene is possibly TRBD1 (6 bases). V dropped 10 bases and J dropped 8 bases, with 15 bases sitting between them. Germline lookup yields CDR1 LNHDA and CDR2 SQIVND (reference sequence). The CDR3 contains 11 residues. As DNA, the CDR3 is TGTGCCACCCGAACAGGGCATAAGCAGTACTTC. It translates to CATRTGHKQYF.